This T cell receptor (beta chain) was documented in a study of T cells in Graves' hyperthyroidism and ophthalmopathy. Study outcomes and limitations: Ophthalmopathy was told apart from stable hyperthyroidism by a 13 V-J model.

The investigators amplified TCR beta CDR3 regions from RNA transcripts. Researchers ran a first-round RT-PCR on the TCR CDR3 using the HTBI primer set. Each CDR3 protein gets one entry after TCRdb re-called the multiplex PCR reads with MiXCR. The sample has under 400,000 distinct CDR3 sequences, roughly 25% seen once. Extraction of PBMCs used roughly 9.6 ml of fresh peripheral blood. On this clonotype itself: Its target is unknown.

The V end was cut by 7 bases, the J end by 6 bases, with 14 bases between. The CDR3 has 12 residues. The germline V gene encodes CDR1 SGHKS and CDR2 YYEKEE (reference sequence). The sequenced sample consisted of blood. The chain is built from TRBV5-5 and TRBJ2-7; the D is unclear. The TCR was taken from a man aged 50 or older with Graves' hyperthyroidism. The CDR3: CASRAWGSEQYF. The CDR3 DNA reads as TGTGCCAGCCGGGCGTGGGGAAGCGAGCAGTACTTC.